This TCR beta chain was found in a study of blood T cell repertoires in COVID-19. About the research overall: Some COVID-19 samples were acute and others convalescent; all came from the United States, Italy and Spain. In each case, the material was cDNA or gDNA derived from T cells, B-cell-depleted T cells, or PBMCs.

Per the authors' pipeline: Counts of nucleated cells, estimated from reference gene primer amplification, were obtained. Produced via immunoSEQ multiplex PCR; TCRdb's table is partial and in-frame only. V, J and clone size reflect that table, while D and trimming were determined from the DNA. The sample lists about 12,000 clones, 65% to 80% seen once, with around 10% in the top ten. Seattle's cohort entered during active infection and was followed longitudinally. The V end lost 0 bases, the J end lost 0 bases, and 9 bases lay between the germline ends. The CDR3 spans 15 residues. In germline, CDR1 is SGHRS, CDR2 YFSETQ. Within the sample, this clone is medium-sized.

This sequence was found in a man aged 55 to 70 with COVID-19, enrolled during active disease. The chain has TRBV5-1 and TRBJ1-1; tentative D call: TRBD1 (5 bases). The sample consisted of peripheral blood. The CDR3 loop reads CASSLGSGVNTEAFF. CDR3 coding DNA: TGCGCCAGCAGCTTGGGGTCGGGGGTGAACACTGAAGCTTTCTTT.